This T cell receptor beta chain appears in the sequencing data of a study of vaccination effects on CD4 cells after COVID-19. Trimming cost V 7 bases and J 4 bases, with 19 bases left between them. The CDR3 has 16 amino acids. Germline V gene data show CDR1 as SNHLY and CDR2 as FYNNEI. This clone was detected only a few times. Its antigen is unidentified. Generated by immunoSEQ multiplex PCR, the TCRdb table keeps only in-frame clones and is missing some. The sample records roughly 60,000 clones, under 80% being singletons. On day 10 of culture, CD4+ T cells were separated out. The input for sequencing was CD4+ T cells from PBMCs cultured without peptide, taken before COVID-19 vaccination. The V gene is TRBV2, the J gene TRBJ2-2, with D possibly being TRBD1 (6 bases). This receptor was taken from a human donor who had a prior SARS-CoV-2 infection. DNA for the CDR3: TGTGCCAGCAAGAAGGGGGTACAAGGTGGCACCGGGGAGCTGTTTTTT. It encodes CASKKGVQGGTGELFF. Supplemented by reference TRBV2 and TRBJ2-2, the full variable domain reads EPEVTQTPSHQVTQMGQEVILRCVPISNHLYFYWYRQILGQKVEFLVSFYNNEISEKSEIFDDQFSVERPDGSNFTLKIRSTKLEDSAMYFCASKKGVQGGTGELFFGEGSRLTVL.